These T cell receptor beta chains were read from a single sample in a study of blood T cell repertoires in COVID-19. Method: immunoSEQ multiplex PCR; TCRdb's copy keeps in-frame clones and lacks some. The sample consists of under 55,000 clones, 80% of them appearing once. Sequenced sample: peripheral blood. Source of these receptors: a man aged 65 to 85 with acute or convalescent COVID-19. Both conserved end residues are part of each CDR3. Fields, in order: V gene, clone size, J gene, CDR3 length, D gene, CDR3 DNA, CDR3 protein. A D gene is named only where the DNA matches it firmly. Clone size appears in some rows only: once, few, many, or a class for an expanded clone.

v_gene: TRBV7-3; abundance: NA; j_gene: TRBJ2-3; len: 16; d_gene: NA; CDR3nt: TGTGCCAGCAGCACGCTCGGGGGTTGGGGCACAGATACGCAGTATTTT; CDR3aa: CASSTLGGWGTDTQYF
v_gene: TRBV19; abundance: NA; j_gene: TRBJ2-6; len: 19; d_gene: TRBD1; CDR3nt: TGTGCCAGTAGGACCGGGACAGGGGAGACTCTAGGAGGGGCCAACGTCCTGACTTTC; CDR3aa: CASRTGTGETLGGANVLTF
v_gene: TRBV14; abundance: NA; j_gene: TRBJ1-1; len: 14; d_gene: NA; CDR3nt: TGTGCCAGCAGCCAACGAGAACGTAACACTGAAGCTTTCTTT; CDR3aa: CASSQRERNTEAFF
v_gene: TRBV5-1; abundance: NA; j_gene: TRBJ1-4; len: 17; d_gene: NA; CDR3nt: TGCGCCAGCAGCTTGGACGGTGGAAGGGAGACTAATGAAAAACTGTTTTTT; CDR3aa: CASSLDGGRETNEKLFF
v_gene: TRBV3-1/TRBV3-2; abundance: NA; j_gene: TRBJ1-4; len: 11; d_gene: NA; CDR3nt: TGTGCCAGCCGGGCGGCAACGGGGCTGTTTTTT; CDR3aa: CASRAATGLFF
v_gene: TRBV7-2; abundance: NA; j_gene: TRBJ2-5; len: 18; d_gene: TRBD2; CDR3nt: TGTGCCAGCAGCTTAACCCTGCGGGGGGGACCCATTCAAGAGACCCAGTACTTC; CDR3aa: CASSLTLRGGPIQETQYF
v_gene: TRBV6-7; abundance: NA; j_gene: TRBJ1-1; len: 16; d_gene: TRBD1; CDR3nt: TGTGCCAGCAGTTCCTGCCTTGACAGGGCCTTCACTGAAGCTTTCTTT; CDR3aa: CASSSCLDRAFTEAFF
v_gene: TRBV7-9; abundance: NA; j_gene: TRBJ2-7; len: 13; d_gene: NA; CDR3nt: TGTGCCAGCCAAGCGGCCCCGAACGGCGAGCAGTACTTC; CDR3aa: CASQAAPNGEQYF
v_gene: TRBV5-8; abundance: once; j_gene: TRBJ1-2; len: 12; d_gene: NA; CDR3nt: TGTGCCAGCAGCCAGCGGATTCTGGGCTACACCTTC; CDR3aa: CASSQRILGYTF
v_gene: TRBV19; abundance: NA; j_gene: TRBJ1-5; len: 16; d_gene: NA; CDR3nt: TGTGCCAGTAGTATTCGGGGACAATCAGTCAATCAGCCCCAGCATTTT; CDR3aa: CASSIRGQSVNQPQHF
v_gene: TRBV5-1; abundance: NA; j_gene: TRBJ1-2; len: 17; d_gene: TRBD1; CDR3nt: TGCGCCAGCAGCTTGACCCCCAGGGACAGGGAAATATATGGCTACACCTTC; CDR3aa: CASSLTPRDREIYGYTF
v_gene: TRBV7-3; abundance: NA; j_gene: TRBJ2-7; len: 14; d_gene: NA; CDR3nt: TGTGCCAGCAGCTTAAATCCTAGCTCCTACGAGCAGTGCTTC; CDR3aa: CASSLNPSSYEQCF
v_gene: TRBV3-1/TRBV3-2; abundance: NA; j_gene: TRBJ1-1; len: 11; d_gene: NA; CDR3nt: TGTGCCAGCAGGCAAACAGATGAAGCTTTCTTT; CDR3aa: CASRQTDEAFF
v_gene: TRBV19; abundance: NA; j_gene: TRBJ2-5; len: 16; d_gene: TRBD2; CDR3nt: TGTGCCAGTAGTCGACTAGCGGGGGGGCCTGAAGAGACCCAGTACTTC; CDR3aa: CASSRLAGGPEETQYF
v_gene: TRBV4-3; abundance: NA; j_gene: TRBJ2-1; len: 15; d_gene: NA; CDR3nt: TGCGCCAGCAGCCAAGCCTCGAGCTCCTACAATGAGCAGTTCTTC; CDR3aa: CASSQASSSYNEQFF
v_gene: TRBV6-2/TRBV6-3; abundance: NA; j_gene: TRBJ2-4; len: 17; d_gene: TRBD2; CDR3nt: TGTGCCAGCAGTGGACTAGCGGGGGCGGGAGCCAAAAACATTCAGTACTTC; CDR3aa: CASSGLAGAGAKNIQYF
v_gene: TRBV6-5; abundance: few; j_gene: TRBJ2-7; len: 14; d_gene: TRBD1; CDR3nt: TGTGCCAGCAGCGCCGGGACAGACAAGTACGAGCAGTACTTC; CDR3aa: CASSAGTDKYEQYF
v_gene: TRBV12-3/TRBV12-4; abundance: NA; j_gene: TRBJ2-2; len: 12; d_gene: NA; CDR3nt: TGTGCCAGCAGTTTCGGGACCGGGGAGCTGTTTTTT; CDR3aa: CASSFGTGELFF
v_gene: TRBV24-1; abundance: NA; j_gene: TRBJ1-1; len: 13; d_gene: NA; CDR3nt: TGTGCCACCAGTGATTTCTGGAACACTGAAGCTTTCTTT; CDR3aa: CATSDFWNTEAFF
v_gene: TRBV18; abundance: NA; j_gene: TRBJ2-3; len: 13; d_gene: TRBD2; CDR3nt: TGTGCCAGCTCACGACTAGCAACAGATACGCAGTATTTT; CDR3aa: CASSRLATDTQYF
v_gene: TRBV6-2/TRBV6-3; abundance: once; j_gene: TRBJ1-2; len: 13; d_gene: NA; CDR3nt: TGTGCCAGCAGTTCCTCACAGGACTATGGCTACACCTTC; CDR3aa: CASSSSQDYGYTF
v_gene: TRBV19; abundance: NA; j_gene: TRBJ1-2; len: 14; d_gene: NA; CDR3nt: TGTGCCAGTTCCCAGGCTCAGGGAGGCTATGGCTACACCTTC; CDR3aa: CASSQAQGGYGYTF
v_gene: TRBV29-1; abundance: NA; j_gene: TRBJ1-2; len: 12; d_gene: NA; CDR3nt: TGCAGCGTTGGGGCCACCAACTATGGCTACACCTTC; CDR3aa: CSVGATNYGYTF
v_gene: TRBV19; abundance: NA; j_gene: TRBJ1-1; len: 13; d_gene: TRBD1; CDR3nt: TGTGCCAGTAGTCTTTACGACAGGGGGCTGTCTTTCTTT; CDR3aa: CASSLYDRGLSFF
v_gene: TRBV18; abundance: NA; j_gene: TRBJ1-1; len: 15; d_gene: NA; CDR3nt: TGTGCCAGCTCACCGCCTGGTTTTTTTCAAGTGAGGGCTTTCTTT; CDR3aa: CASSPPGFFQVRAFF
v_gene: TRBV6-5; abundance: NA; j_gene: TRBJ2-2; len: 15; d_gene: NA; CDR3nt: TGTGCCAGCAGTTCTAGAAAGACGAACACCGGGGAGCTGTTTTTT; CDR3aa: CASSSRKTNTGELFF
v_gene: TRBV6-5; abundance: NA; j_gene: TRBJ1-5; len: 14; d_gene: NA; CDR3nt: TGTGCCACGTACTCGGGGAGCGGGTTTCAGCCCCAGCATTTT; CDR3aa: CATYSGSGFQPQHF
v_gene: TRBV7-2; abundance: NA; j_gene: TRBJ2-7; len: 15; d_gene: NA; CDR3nt: TGTGCCAGCAGCTTGAATCCGACTTTTAACTACGAGCAGTACTTC; CDR3aa: CASSLNPTFNYEQYF
v_gene: TRBV4-2; abundance: NA; j_gene: TRBJ2-5; len: 15; d_gene: NA; CDR3nt: TGTGCCAGCAGCCAAGAACGGGGGACGGGGGAGACCCAGTACTTC; CDR3aa: CASSQERGTGETQYF
v_gene: TRBV21-1; abundance: NA; j_gene: TRBJ2-7; len: 13; d_gene: NA; CDR3nt: TGTGCCAGCAGCCCGGACAGGACCTACGAGCAGTACTTC; CDR3aa: CASSPDRTYEQYF
v_gene: TRBV6-5; abundance: NA; j_gene: TRBJ1-5; len: 14; d_gene: TRBD1; CDR3nt: TGTGCCAGCAAAGATAACAGGGGTAATCAGCCCCAGCATTTT; CDR3aa: CASKDNRGNQPQHF
v_gene: TRBV27; abundance: NA; j_gene: TRBJ1-5; len: 16; d_gene: TRBD1; CDR3nt: TGTGCCAGCAGTGATGGGGACAGAGGGGGCAATCAGCCCCAGCATTTT; CDR3aa: CASSDGDRGGNQPQHF
v_gene: TRBV28; abundance: NA; j_gene: TRBJ1-2; len: 12; d_gene: NA; CDR3nt: TGTGCCAGCAGTTTTGGGGCTGTGGGCTACACCTTC; CDR3aa: CASSFGAVGYTF
v_gene: TRBV7-2; abundance: NA; j_gene: TRBJ2-5; len: 13; d_gene: TRBD2; CDR3nt: TGTGCCAGCATGCGGGGGGCAGAAGAGACCCAGTACTTC; CDR3aa: CASMRGAEETQYF
v_gene: TRBV29-1; abundance: once; j_gene: TRBJ2-2; len: 14; d_gene: NA; CDR3nt: TGCAGCGTTGACGACAGAAGGGGGACCGGGGAGCTGTTTTTT; CDR3aa: CSVDDRRGTGELFF
v_gene: TRBV6-1; abundance: few; j_gene: TRBJ1-2; len: 15; d_gene: TRBD1; CDR3nt: TGTGCCAGCAGTGATGCGGCAGGGGGACTCTATGGCTACACCTTC; CDR3aa: CASSDAAGGLYGYTF
v_gene: TRBV28; abundance: NA; j_gene: TRBJ1-2; len: 15; d_gene: NA; CDR3nt: TGTGCCAGCAGTTCGGGGGGTGGGGGCTCCTATGGCTACACCTTC; CDR3aa: CASSSGGGGSYGYTF
v_gene: TRBV7-2; abundance: NA; j_gene: TRBJ2-7; len: 15; d_gene: TRBD1; CDR3nt: TGTGCCAGCAGCAGCGACAGGGCTCTTAGAAACGAGCAGTACTTC; CDR3aa: CASSSDRALRNEQYF
v_gene: TRBV15; abundance: NA; j_gene: TRBJ1-5; len: 15; d_gene: TRBD1; CDR3nt: TGTGCCACCAGCAGCCTGCAGGACAGGGGTCAGCCCCAGCATTTT; CDR3aa: CATSSLQDRGQPQHF
v_gene: TRBV2; abundance: medium-sized; j_gene: TRBJ1-3; len: 15; d_gene: NA; CDR3nt: TGTGCCAGCAGTGGAGTAGGGGTCGGTGGAAACACCATATATTTT; CDR3aa: CASSGVGVGGNTIYF
v_gene: TRBV5-1; abundance: few; j_gene: TRBJ1-2; len: 13; d_gene: TRBD1; CDR3nt: TGCGCCAGCAGCTTCGGACAGGGCGGTGGCTACACCTTC; CDR3aa: CASSFGQGGGYTF